Listed below are T cell receptor beta chains from one sample, sequenced in a study of molecular identifiers for immune sequencing clone quantification. MiXCR, applied by TCRdb to the PCR reads, yields one record per CDR3 protein. This sample yields more than 450,000 distinct CDR3 sequences, of which around 25% are seen a single time; around 0.78% belongs to the top ten. The source material was naive CD8+ T cells from blood, with Jurkat cell RNA spiked in. These receptors came from a human donor in good health. Some libraries in this study had Jurkat cell RNA spiked in. CDR3s include the opening cysteine and the closing phenylalanine or tryptophan. Fields, in order: clone size, V gene, CDR3 protein. Part of the rows lack a size; the others show once, few, many or a class for expanded clones.

clone_size: NA
v_call: TRBV27
cdr3_aa: CASSLWGQGTEQYF

clone_size: NA
v_call: TRBV12-3/TRBV12-4
cdr3_aa: CASTNWGTSEKNTGELFF

clone_size: few
v_call: TRBV5-1
cdr3_aa: CASSMGLYDDDSTDTQYF

clone_size: NA
v_call: TRBV7-9
cdr3_aa: CASGSTGTGNSPLHF

clone_size: few
v_call: TRBV12-3/TRBV12-4
cdr3_aa: CASSLRQVGPGIQYF

clone_size: many
v_call: TRBV5-6
cdr3_aa: CASSLAIGGNQPQHF

clone_size: NA
v_call: TRBV7-6
cdr3_aa: CAGSFSVNTEAFF

clone_size: NA
v_call: TRBV6-2/TRBV6-3
cdr3_aa: CASSYFRGATEAFF

clone_size: NA
v_call: TRBV12-5
cdr3_aa: CASGLVRGGGYEQYF

clone_size: NA
v_call: TRBV4-3
cdr3_aa: CASSSQRDWDTQYF

clone_size: NA
v_call: TRBV10-3
cdr3_aa: CAISESGGGSQETQYF

clone_size: many
v_call: TRBV29-1
cdr3_aa: CSVEGLAAGELFF

clone_size: few
v_call: TRBV24-1
cdr3_aa: CATSDSAREVTDTQYF

clone_size: few
v_call: TRBV12-3/TRBV12-4
cdr3_aa: CASSPSLGDSPLHF

clone_size: NA
v_call: TRBV20-1
cdr3_aa: CSARGADRGTYEQYF

clone_size: NA
v_call: TRBV5-8
cdr3_aa: CASSLVGGGGPSYEQYF

clone_size: NA
v_call: TRBV5-6
cdr3_aa: CASSLAVRLAGSDTQYF

clone_size: few
v_call: TRBV19
cdr3_aa: CASSNGIVEAFF

clone_size: NA
v_call: TRBV12-3/TRBV12-4
cdr3_aa: CASSLVAVMGNQPQHF

clone_size: NA
v_call: TRBV28
cdr3_aa: CASRLPPKQGPGEAFF

clone_size: few
v_call: TRBV20-1
cdr3_aa: CSAHPGASYEQYF

clone_size: many
v_call: TRBV7-2
cdr3_aa: CASSLGGSAETQYF

clone_size: many
v_call: TRBV7-6
cdr3_aa: CASSLRSGPYEQYF

clone_size: few
v_call: TRBV21-1
cdr3_aa: CASNLRRGQGSTDTQYF

clone_size: many
v_call: TRBV5-1
cdr3_aa: CASSLAGIETDTQYF

clone_size: few
v_call: TRBV4-1
cdr3_aa: CASSPHPNEQFF

clone_size: once
v_call: TRBV5-6
cdr3_aa: CASSLDETGFSDTGGLFF

clone_size: few
v_call: TRBV9
cdr3_aa: CASSAGVSYEQYF

clone_size: NA
v_call: TRBV20-1
cdr3_aa: CSARSSGWGASYNEQFF

clone_size: NA
v_call: TRBV3-1
cdr3_aa: CASSQMLPGSGNTIYF

clone_size: few
v_call: TRBV4-3
cdr3_aa: CASSPYTSSYNEQFF

clone_size: many
v_call: TRBV5-1
cdr3_aa: CASSLEGGPNEKLFF

clone_size: few
v_call: TRBV14
cdr3_aa: CASSQFTGPSYEQYF